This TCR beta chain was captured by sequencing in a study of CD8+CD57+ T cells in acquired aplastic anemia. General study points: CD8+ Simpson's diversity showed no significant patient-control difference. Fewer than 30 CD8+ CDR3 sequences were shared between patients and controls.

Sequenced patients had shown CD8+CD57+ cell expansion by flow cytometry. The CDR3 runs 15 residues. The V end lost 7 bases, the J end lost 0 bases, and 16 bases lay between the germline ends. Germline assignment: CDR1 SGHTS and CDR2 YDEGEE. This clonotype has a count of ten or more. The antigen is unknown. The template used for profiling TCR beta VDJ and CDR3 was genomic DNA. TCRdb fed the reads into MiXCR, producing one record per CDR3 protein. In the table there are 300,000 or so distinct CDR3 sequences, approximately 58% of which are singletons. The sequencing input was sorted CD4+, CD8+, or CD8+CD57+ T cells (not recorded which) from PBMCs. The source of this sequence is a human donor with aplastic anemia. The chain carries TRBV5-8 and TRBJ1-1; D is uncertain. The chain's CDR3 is CASSSFRVVNTEAFF. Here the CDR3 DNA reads TGTGCCAGCTCGTCGTTTAGGGTTGTGAACACTGAAGCTTTCTTT.